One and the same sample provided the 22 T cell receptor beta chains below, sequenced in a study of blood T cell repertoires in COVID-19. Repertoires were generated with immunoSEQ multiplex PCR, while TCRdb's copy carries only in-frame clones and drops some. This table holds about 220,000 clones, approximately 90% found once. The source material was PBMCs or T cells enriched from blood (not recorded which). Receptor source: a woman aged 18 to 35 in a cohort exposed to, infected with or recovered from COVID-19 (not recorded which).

This chain's CDR3 is CASSPGPYEQYF. DNA of the CDR3: TGTGCCAGCAGCCCAGGGCCGTACGAGCAGTACTTC. V usage is TRBV6-5 and J usage is TRBJ2-7; D possibly corresponds to TRBD1 (5 bases). V was cut by 6 bases and J by 4 bases, with 10 bases left in between. In germline, CDR1 is MNHEY, CDR2 SVGAGI. The CDR3 has 12 amino acids.

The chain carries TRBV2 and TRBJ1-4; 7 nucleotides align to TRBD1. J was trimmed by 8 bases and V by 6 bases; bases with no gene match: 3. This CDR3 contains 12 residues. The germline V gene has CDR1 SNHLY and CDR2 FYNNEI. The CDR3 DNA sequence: TGTGCCAGCAGAGGGGACAGAGAAAAACTGTTTTTT. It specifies CASRGDREKLFF.

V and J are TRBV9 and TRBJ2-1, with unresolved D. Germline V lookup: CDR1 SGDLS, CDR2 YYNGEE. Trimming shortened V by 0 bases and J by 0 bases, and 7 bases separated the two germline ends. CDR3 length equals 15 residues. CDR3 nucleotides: TGTGCCAGCAGCGTAGAGCTAACCTCCTACAATGAGCAGTTCTTC. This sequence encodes CASSVELTSYNEQFF.

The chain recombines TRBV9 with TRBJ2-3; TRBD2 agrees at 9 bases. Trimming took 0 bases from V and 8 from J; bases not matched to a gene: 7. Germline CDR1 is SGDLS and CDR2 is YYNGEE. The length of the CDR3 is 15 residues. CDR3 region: CASSVGGGDALTQYF. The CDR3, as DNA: TGTGCCAGCAGCGTAGGCGGGGGGGATGCCCTTACGCAGTATTTT.

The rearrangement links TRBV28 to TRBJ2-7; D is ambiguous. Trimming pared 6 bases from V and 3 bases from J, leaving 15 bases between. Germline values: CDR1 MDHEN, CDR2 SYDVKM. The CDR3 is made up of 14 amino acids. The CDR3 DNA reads TGTGCCAGCAGCCCCTCCGGCACAGTCTACGAGCAGTACTTC. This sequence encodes CASSPSGTVYEQYF.

DNA of the CDR3: TGTGCCAGCCGCCCCGCCGACAGGGGGCAAACAGATACGCAGTATTTT. This codes for CASRPADRGQTDTQYF. The chain couples TRBV28 to TRBJ2-3, with TRBD1 identical over 10 bases. The germline CDR1 and CDR2 sequences are MDHEN and SYDVKM. With V trimmed by 8 bases and J by 3 bases, 11 bases remained unmatched. CDR3 size: 16 residues.

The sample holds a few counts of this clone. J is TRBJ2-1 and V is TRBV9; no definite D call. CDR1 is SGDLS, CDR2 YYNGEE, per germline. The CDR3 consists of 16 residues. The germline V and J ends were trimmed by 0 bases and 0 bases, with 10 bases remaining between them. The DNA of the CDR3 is TGTGCCAGCAGCGTAGATCCCGCGTTCTCCTACAATGAGCAGTTCTTC. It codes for CASSVDPAFSYNEQFF.

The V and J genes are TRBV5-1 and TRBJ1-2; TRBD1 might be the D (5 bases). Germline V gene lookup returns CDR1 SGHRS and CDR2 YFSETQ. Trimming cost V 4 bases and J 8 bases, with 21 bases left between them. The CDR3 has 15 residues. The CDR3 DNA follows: TGCGCCAGCAGCCCCGGAGACAGCCCCACTGCCGGCTACACCTTC. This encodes CASSPGDSPTAGYTF.

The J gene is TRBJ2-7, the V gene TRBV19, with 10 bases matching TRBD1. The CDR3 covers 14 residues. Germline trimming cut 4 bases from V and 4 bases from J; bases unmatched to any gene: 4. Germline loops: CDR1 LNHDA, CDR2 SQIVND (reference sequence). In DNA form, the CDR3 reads TGTGCCAGTAGTACGCGACAGGGGGCTTACGAGCAGTACTTC. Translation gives CASSTRQGAYEQYF.

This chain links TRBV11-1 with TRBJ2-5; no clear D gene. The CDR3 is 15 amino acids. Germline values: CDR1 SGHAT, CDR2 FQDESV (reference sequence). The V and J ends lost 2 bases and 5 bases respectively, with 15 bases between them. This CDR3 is CASSLMSADMETQYF. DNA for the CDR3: TGTGCCAGCAGCTTAATGTCTGCTGACATGGAGACCCAGTACTTC.

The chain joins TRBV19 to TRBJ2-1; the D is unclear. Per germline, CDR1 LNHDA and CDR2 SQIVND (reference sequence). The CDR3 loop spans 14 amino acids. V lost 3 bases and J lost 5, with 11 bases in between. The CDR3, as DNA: TGTGCCAGTAGTATTCCAAACTTCCACAATGAGCAGTTCTTC. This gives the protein CASSIPNFHNEQFF.

The CDR3 loop is CASSHSLRDIEQYF. CDR3 nucleotide sequence: TGTGCCAGCAGCCATAGTCTCAGGGACATCGAGCAGTACTTC. The V gene is TRBV4-2, the J gene TRBJ2-7; possible D gene TRBD1, 6 bases. V shed 3 bases and J shed 6 bases, with 15 bases lying between them. The CDR3 is made up of 14 amino acids. Germline values: CDR1 LGHNA, CDR2 YNFKEQ.

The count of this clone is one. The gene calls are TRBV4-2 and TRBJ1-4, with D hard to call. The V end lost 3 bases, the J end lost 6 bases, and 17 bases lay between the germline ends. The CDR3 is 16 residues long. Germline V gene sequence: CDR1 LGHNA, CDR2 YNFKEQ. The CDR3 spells CASSQPGPQRDEKLFF. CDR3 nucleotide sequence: TGTGCCAGCAGCCAGCCCGGGCCTCAGCGGGATGAAAAACTGTTTTTT.

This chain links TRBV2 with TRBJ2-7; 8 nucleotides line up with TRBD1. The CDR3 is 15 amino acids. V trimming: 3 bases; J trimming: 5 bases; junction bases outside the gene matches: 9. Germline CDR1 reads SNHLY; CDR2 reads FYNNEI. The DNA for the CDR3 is TGTGCCAGCAGTGAGGACAGGGAAATTCCGAACGAGCAGTACTTC. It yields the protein CASSEDREIPNEQYF.

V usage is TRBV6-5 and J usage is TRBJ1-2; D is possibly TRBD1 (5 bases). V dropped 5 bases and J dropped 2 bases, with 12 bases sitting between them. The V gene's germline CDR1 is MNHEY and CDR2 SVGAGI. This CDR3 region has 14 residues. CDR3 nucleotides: TGTGCCAGCAGTCCAGGGATTTCAAACTATGGCTACACCTTC. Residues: CASSPGISNYGYTF.

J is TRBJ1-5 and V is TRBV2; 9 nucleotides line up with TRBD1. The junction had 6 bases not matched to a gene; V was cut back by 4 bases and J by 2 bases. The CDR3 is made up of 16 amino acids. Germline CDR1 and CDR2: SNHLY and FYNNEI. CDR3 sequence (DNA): TGTGCCAGCAGTGGACAGGGGGTATTGGGCAATCAGCCCCAGCATTTT. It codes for CASSGQGVLGNQPQHF.

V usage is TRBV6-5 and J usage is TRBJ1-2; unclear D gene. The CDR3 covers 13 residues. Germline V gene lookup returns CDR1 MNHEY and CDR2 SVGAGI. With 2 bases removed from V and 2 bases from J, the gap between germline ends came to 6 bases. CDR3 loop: CASSYESNYGYTF. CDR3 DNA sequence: TGTGCCAGCAGTTACGAGAGCAACTATGGCTACACCTTC.

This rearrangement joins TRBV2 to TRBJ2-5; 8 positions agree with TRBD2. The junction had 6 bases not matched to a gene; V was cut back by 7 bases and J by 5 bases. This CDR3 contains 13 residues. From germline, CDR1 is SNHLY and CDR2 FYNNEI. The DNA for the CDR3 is TGTGCCAGCACCTCGGGGGGGCTTGAGACCCAGTACTTC. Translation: CASTSGGLETQYF.

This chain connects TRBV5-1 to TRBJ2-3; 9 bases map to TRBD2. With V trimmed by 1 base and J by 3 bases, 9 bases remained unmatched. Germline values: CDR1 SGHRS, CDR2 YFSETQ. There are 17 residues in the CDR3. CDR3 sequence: CASSLRALAGLTDTQYF. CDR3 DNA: TGCGCCAGCAGCTTGAGGGCCCTAGCGGGGCTTACAGATACGCAGTATTTT.

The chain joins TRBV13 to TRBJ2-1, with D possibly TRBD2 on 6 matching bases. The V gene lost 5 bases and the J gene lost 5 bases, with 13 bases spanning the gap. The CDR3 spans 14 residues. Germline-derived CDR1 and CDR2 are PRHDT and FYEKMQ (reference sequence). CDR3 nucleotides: TGTGCCAGCAGCCCCCGGGACTGGAACAATGAGCAGTTCTTC. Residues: CASSPRDWNNEQFF.

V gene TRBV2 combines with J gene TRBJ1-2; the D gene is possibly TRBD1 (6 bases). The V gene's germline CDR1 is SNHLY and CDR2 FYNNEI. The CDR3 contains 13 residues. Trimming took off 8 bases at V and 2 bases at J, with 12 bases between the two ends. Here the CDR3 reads CASSLQGNYGYTF. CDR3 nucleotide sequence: TGTGCCAGCTCTCTCCAGGGGAACTATGGCTACACCTTC.

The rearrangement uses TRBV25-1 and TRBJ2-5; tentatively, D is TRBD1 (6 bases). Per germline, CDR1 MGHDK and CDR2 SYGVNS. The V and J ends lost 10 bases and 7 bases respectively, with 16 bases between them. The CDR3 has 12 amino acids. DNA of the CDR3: TGTGCCACCTCCCAGCAGGGGCCGACCCAGTACTTC. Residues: CATSQQGPTQYF.